This paragraph reports one T cell receptor beta chain. The antigen is unknown. This entry belongs to a study of T-cell memory formation after mild COVID-19. TCRdb redid the calling of the 5' RACE reads with MiXCR, one entry per CDR3 protein. The data contain 580,000 or so distinct CDR3 sequences, 15% to 20% of them singletons. Study-level findings and limits: The SARS-CoV-2 specificity of second-wave clones reaching peak at day 37 remained unverified.

Sequencing used PBMCs or a T cell subset sorted from them (not recorded which). The receptor was derived from an adult woman who had mild COVID-19 (a few samples of this study predate the infection). Cell type and time point are not known.

This CDR3 reads CSASFVGDDRGANYGYTF. For the CDR3, the DNA is TGCAGTGCTAGTTTTGTGGGGGATGACAGGGGAGCTAACTATGGCTACACCTTC. The chain recombines TRBV20-1 with TRBJ1-2; TRBD1 agrees at 8 bases. There are 18 residues in the CDR3. Germline-derived CDR1 and CDR2 are DFQATT and SNEGSKA (reference sequence). V lost 3 bases, J lost 0 bases, and 15 bases stayed unmatched.